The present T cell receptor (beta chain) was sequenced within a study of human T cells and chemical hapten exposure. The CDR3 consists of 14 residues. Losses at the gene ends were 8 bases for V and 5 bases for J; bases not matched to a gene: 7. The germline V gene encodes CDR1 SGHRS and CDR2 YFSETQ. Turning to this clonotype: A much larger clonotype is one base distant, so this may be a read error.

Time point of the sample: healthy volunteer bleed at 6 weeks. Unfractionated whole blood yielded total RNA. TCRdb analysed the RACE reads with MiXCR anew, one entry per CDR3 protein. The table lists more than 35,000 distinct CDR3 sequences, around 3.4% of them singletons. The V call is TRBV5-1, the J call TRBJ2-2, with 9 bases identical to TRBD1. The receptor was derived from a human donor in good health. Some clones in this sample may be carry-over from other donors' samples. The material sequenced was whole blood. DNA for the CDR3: TGCGCCAGAGGGACAGGGTCTGATACCGGGGAGCTGTTTTTT. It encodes CARGTGSDTGELFF. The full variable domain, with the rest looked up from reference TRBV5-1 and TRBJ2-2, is KAGVTQTPRYLIKTRGQQVTLSCSPISGHRSVSWYQQTPGQGLQFLFEYFSETQRNKGNFPGRFSGRQFSNSRSEMNVSTLELGDSALYLCARGTGSDTGELFFGEGSRLTVL.